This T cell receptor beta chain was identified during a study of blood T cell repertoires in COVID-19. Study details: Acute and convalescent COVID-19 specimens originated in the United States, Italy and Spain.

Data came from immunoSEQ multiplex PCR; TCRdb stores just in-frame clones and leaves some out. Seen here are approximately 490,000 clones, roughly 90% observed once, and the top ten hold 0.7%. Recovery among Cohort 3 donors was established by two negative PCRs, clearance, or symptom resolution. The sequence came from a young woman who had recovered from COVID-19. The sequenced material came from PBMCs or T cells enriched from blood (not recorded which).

In DNA form, the CDR3 reads TGCGCCAGCAGCCAAGAAGGGGGGGCCCTCTCCTACGAGCAGTACTTC. Its translation is CASSQEGGALSYEQYF. The rearrangement links TRBV4-1 to TRBJ2-7; D might be TRBD2 (7 bases). From germline, CDR1 is MGHRA and CDR2 YSYEKL. The CDR3 runs to 16 residues. Trimming stripped 0 bases from V and 0 bases from J, with 12 bases between.